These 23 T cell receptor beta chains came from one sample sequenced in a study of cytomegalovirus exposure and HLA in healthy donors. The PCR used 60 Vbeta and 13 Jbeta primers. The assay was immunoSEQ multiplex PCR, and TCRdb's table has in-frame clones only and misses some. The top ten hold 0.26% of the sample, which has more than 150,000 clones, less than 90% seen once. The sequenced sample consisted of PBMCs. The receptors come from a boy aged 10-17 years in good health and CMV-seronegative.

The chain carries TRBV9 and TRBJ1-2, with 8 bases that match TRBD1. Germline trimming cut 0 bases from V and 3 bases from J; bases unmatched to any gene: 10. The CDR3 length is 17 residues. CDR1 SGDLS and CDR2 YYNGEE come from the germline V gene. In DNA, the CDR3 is TGTGCCAGCAGCGTAGATCTAAGGACAGGGAGGGACTATGGCTACACCTTC. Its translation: CASSVDLRTGRDYGYTF.

The CDR3 DNA is TGTGCCAGTTCCAGACAGGGGGCCGATGAGCAGTTCTTC. Translated, it gives CASSRQGADEQFF. J is TRBJ2-1 and V is TRBV19; 10 bases align to TRBD1. V shed 8 bases and J 8 bases; nucleotides not matched to a gene: 6. This CDR3 has 13 residues. CDR1 is LNHDA and CDR2 is SQIVND in the germline V gene (reference sequence).

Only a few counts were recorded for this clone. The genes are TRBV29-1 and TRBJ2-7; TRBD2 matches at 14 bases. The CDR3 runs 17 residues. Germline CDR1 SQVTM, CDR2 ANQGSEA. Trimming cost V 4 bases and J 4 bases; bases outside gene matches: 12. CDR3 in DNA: TGCAGCGTTGGGGATTTCGGGACTAGCGGGAGTTCTTACGAGCAGTACTTC. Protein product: CSVGDFGTSGSSYEQYF.

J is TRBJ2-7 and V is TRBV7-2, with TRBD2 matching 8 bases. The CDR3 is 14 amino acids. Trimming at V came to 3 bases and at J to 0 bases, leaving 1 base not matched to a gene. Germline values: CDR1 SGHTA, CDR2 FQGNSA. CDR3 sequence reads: CASSFGGASYEQYF. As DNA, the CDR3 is TGTGCCAGCAGCTTCGGGGGGGCCTCCTACGAGCAGTACTTC. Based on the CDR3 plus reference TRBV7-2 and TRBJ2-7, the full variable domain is GAGVSQSPSNKVTEKGKDVELRCDPISGHTALYWYRQSLGQGLEFLIYFQGNSAPDKSGLPSDRFSAERTGGSVSTLTIQRTQQEDSAVYLCASSFGGASYEQYFGPGTRLTVT.

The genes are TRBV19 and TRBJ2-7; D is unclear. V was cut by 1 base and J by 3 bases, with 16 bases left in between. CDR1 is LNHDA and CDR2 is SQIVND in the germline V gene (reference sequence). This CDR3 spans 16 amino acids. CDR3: CASSIVFDTSDYEQYF. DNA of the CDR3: TGTGCCAGTAGTATAGTTTTCGACACGTCCGACTACGAGCAGTACTTC.

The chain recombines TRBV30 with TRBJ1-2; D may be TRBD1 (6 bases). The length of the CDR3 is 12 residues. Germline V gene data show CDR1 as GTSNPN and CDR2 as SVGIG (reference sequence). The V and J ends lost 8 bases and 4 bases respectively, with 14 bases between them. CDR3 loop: CAGTNRVYGYTF. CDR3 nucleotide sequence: TGTGCCGGAACAAACAGGGTCTATGGCTACACCTTC.

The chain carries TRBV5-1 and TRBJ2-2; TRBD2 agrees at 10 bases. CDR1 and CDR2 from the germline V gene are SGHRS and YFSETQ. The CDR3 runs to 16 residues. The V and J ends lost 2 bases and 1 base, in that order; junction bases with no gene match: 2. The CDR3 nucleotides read TGCGCCAGCAGCTTAATAGCGGGGGGGAACACCGGGGAGCTGTTTTTT. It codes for CASSLIAGGNTGELFF.

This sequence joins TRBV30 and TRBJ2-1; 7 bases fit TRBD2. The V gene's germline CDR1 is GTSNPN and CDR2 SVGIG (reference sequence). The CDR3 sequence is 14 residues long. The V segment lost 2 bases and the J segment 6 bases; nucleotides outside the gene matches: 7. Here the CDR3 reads CAWSHLAGFNEQFF. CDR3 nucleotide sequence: TGTGCCTGGAGTCACTTAGCGGGTTTCAATGAGCAGTTCTTC.

The CDR3 spells CASSSTLTYEQYF. DNA of the CDR3: TGTGCCAGCAGCTCGACACTGACCTACGAGCAGTACTTC. The V gene is TRBV5-5, the J gene TRBJ2-7; D gene uncertain. Trimming left V 3 bases short and J 2 bases short, with 9 bases between. Germline CDR1 SGHKS, CDR2 YYEKEE (reference sequence). The CDR3 sequence is 13 residues long.

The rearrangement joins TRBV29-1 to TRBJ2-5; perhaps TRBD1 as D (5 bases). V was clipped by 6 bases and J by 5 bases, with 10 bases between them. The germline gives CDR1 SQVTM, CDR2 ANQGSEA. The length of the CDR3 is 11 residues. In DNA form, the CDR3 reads TGCAGCGTGCAGGGAAGGGAGACCCAGTACTTC. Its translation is CSVQGRETQYF.

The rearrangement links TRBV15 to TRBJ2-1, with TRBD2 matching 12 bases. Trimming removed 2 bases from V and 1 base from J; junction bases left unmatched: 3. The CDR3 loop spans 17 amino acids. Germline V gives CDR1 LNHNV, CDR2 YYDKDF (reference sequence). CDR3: CATSRMLAGGSYNEQFF. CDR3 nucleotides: TGTGCCACCAGCAGAATGCTAGCGGGAGGGTCCTACAATGAGCAGTTCTTC.

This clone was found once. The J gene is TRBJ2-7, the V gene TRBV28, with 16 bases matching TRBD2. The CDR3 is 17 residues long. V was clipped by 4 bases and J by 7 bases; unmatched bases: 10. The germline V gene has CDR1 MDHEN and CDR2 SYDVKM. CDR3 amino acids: CASSSLGLAGGPEEQYF. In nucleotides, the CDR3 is TGTGCCAGCAGTTCCCTGGGACTAGCGGGAGGGCCGGAGGAGCAGTACTTC.

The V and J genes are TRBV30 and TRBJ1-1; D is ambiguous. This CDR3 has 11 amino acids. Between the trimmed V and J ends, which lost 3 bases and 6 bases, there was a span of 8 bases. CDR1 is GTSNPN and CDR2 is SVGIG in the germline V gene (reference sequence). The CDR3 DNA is TGTGCCTGGAGCGCTCGAGCTGAAGCTTTCTTT. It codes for CAWSARAEAFF.

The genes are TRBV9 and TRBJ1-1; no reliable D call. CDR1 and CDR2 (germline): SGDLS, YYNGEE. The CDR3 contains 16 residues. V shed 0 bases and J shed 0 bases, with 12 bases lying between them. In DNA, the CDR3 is TGTGCCAGCAGCGTAGGGGCAGCCTTTATGAACACTGAAGCTTTCTTT. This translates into CASSVGAAFMNTEAFF.

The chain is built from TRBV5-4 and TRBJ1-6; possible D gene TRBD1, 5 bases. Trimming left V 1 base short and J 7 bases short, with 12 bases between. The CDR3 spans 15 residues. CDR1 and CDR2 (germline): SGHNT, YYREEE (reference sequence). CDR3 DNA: TGTGCCAGCAGCTTGATGGCAGGGATGAATTCACCCCTCCACTTT. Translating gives CASSLMAGMNSPLHF.

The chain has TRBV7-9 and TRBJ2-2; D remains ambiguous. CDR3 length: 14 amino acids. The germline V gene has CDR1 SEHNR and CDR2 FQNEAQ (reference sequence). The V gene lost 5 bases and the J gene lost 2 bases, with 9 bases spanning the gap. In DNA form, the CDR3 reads TGTGCCAGCAGCGGGCGTCCAAACACCGGGGAGCTGTTTTTT. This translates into CASSGRPNTGELFF.

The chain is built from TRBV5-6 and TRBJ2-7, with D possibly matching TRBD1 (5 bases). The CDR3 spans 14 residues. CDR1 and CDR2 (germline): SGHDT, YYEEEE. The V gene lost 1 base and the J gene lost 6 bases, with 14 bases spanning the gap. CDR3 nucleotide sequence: TGTGCCAGCAGCTTGACAGGACCCTTGGTCGAGCAGTACTTC. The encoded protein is CASSLTGPLVEQYF.

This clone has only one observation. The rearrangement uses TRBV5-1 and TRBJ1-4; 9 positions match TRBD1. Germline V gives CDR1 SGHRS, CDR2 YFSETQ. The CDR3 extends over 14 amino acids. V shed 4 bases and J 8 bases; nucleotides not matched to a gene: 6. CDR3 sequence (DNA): TGCGCCAGCAGCCCGGGACAGGGAATAGAAAAACTGTTTTTT. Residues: CASSPGQGIEKLFF. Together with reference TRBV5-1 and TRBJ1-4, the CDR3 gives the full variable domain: KAGVTQTPRYLIKTRGQQVTLSCSPISGHRSVSWYQQTPGQGLQFLFEYFSETQRNKGNFPGRFSGRQFSNSRSEMNVSTLELGDSALYLCASSPGQGIEKLFFGSGTQLSVL.

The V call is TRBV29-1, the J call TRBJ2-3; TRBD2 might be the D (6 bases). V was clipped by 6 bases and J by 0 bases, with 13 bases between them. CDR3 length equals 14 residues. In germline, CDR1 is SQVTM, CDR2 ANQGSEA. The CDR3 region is CSVTGGASTDTQYF. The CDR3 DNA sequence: TGCAGCGTCACGGGCGGGGCGAGCACAGATACGCAGTATTTT.

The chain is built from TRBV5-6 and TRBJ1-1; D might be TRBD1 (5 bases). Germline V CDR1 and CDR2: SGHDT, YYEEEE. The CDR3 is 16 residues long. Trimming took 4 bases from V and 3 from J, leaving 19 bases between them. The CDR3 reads CASSPTRRGRDTEAFF. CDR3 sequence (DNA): TGTGCCAGCAGCCCCACCCGACGGGGGAGAGACACTGAAGCTTTCTTT.

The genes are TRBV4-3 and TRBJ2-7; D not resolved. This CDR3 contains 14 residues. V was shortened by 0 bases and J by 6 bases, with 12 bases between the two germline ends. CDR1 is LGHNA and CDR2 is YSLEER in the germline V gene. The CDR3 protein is CASSQEHPFFEQYF. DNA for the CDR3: TGCGCCAGCAGCCAAGAACACCCCTTTTTCGAGCAGTACTTC.

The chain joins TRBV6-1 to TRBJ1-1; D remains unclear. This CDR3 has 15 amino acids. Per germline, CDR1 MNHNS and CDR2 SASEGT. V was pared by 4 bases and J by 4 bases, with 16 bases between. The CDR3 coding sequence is TGTGCCAGCAGTGTGGAGTCTCTTCATACCACTGAAGCTTTCTTT. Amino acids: CASSVESLHTTEAFF.

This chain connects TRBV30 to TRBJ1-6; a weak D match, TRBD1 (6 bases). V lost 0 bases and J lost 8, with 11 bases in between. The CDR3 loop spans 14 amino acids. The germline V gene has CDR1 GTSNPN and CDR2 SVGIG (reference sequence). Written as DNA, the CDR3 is TGTGCCTGGAGTGTAAGGGGGATCGATTCACCCCTCCACTTT. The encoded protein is CAWSVRGIDSPLHF.